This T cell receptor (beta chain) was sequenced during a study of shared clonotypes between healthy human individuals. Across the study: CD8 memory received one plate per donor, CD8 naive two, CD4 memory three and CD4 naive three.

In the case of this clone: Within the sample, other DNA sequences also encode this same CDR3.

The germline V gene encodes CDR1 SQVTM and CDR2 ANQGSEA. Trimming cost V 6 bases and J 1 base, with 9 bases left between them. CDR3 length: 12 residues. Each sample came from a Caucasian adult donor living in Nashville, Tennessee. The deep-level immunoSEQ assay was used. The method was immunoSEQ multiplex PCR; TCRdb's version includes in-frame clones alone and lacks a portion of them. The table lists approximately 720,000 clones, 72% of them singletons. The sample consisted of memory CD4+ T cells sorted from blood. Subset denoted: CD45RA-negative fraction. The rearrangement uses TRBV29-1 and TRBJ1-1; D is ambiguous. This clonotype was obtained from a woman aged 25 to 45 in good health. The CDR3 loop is CSVRWGNTEAFF. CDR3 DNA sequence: TGCAGCGTCCGATGGGGGAACACTGAAGCTTTCTTT. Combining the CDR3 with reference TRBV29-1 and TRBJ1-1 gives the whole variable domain SAVISQKPSRDICQRGTSLTIQCQVDSQVTMMFWYRQQPGQSLTLIATANQGSEATYESGFVIDKFPISRPNLTFSTLTVSNMSPEDSSIYLCSVRWGNTEAFFGQGTRLTVV.